These T cell receptor beta chains were read from a single sample in a study of blood T cell repertoires in COVID-19. Measured with immunoSEQ multiplex PCR; TCRdb has only the in-frame clones, and not every one. The sample includes about 76,000 clones, approximately 80% seen only once; the top ten take roughly 18%. Sequenced: peripheral blood. Every receptor here comes from a woman aged 55-70 years with acute or convalescent COVID-19. Both conserved end residues are part of each CDR3. Each record gives: J gene, D gene, clone size, V gene, CDR3 protein, CDR3 DNA. A D gene is named only where the DNA matches it firmly. Not all rows give a size; the values are once, few, many and, for expanded clones, a class.

TRBJ1-2 | - | - | TRBV5-8 | CASSSGARVNGYTF | TGTGCCAGCAGCTCAGGAGCGAGGGTTAACGGCTACACCTTC
TRBJ2-3 | TRBD2 | once | TRBV30 | CAWSIGMPSGGRTDTQYF | TGTGCCTGGAGTATAGGGATGCCTAGCGGGGGCCGCACAGATACGCAGTATTTT
TRBJ2-1 | - | - | TRBV19 | CASSPSRGRNNEQFF | TGTGCCAGTAGCCCGAGCAGGGGTAGAAACAATGAGCAGTTCTTC
TRBJ1-5 | - | - | TRBV27 | CASSLYGGGLSNQPQHF | TGTGCCAGCAGTCTTTATGGCGGAGGCCTTAGCAATCAGCCCCAGCATTTT
TRBJ2-1 | - | - | TRBV12-3/TRBV12-4 | CASSFVGAVQFF | TGTGCCAGCAGTTTTGTGGGGGCCGTGCAGTTCTTC
TRBJ1-1 | - | - | TRBV29-1 | CSARTSGGGYTEAFF | TGCAGCGCGCGAACGTCGGGGGGAGGATACACTGAAGCTTTCTTT
TRBJ2-1 | - | - | TRBV18 | CASSPSGSYNEQFF | TGTGCCAGCTCACCTTCAGGTTCCTACAATGAGCAGTTCTTC
TRBJ1-4 | - | - | TRBV6-5 | CASSRTGVSNEKLFF | TGTGCCAGCAGTAGAACAGGCGTCTCAAATGAAAAACTGTTTTTT
TRBJ2-7 | TRBD1 | - | TRBV7-2 | CASSFDRGLYEQYF | TGTGCCAGCAGCTTCGACAGGGGCCTCTACGAGCAGTACTTC
TRBJ2-1 | - | - | TRBV7-2 | CASSLAPGAYNEQFF | TGTGCCAGCAGCTTAGCCCCGGGTGCCTACAATGAGCAGTTCTTC
TRBJ1-1 | - | many | TRBV10-1 | CANSGHSEAFF | TGCGCCAACTCTGGACATTCTGAAGCTTTCTTT
TRBJ1-3 | - | - | TRBV30 | CAWVSKDKAGNTIYF | TGTGCCTGGGTCAGTAAGGACAAGGCTGGAAACACCATATATTTT
TRBJ1-6 | - | - | TRBV7-9 | CASSSGDSSSYNSPLHF | TGTGCCAGCAGCTCCGGGGACTCCAGCTCCTATAATTCACCCCTCCACTTT
TRBJ1-2 | TRBD1 | few | TRBV27 | CASSQTGTEDGYTF | TGTGCCAGCAGTCAGACCGGGACAGAAGATGGCTACACCTTC
TRBJ2-3 | TRBD1 | few | TRBV2 | CASSTGGTDTQYF | TGTGCCAGCAGTACAGGGGGAACAGATACGCAGTATTTT
TRBJ1-2 | - | - | TRBV6-2/TRBV6-3 | CASSWAGWHNYGYTF | TGTGCCAGCAGTTGGGCAGGTTGGCATAACTATGGCTACACCTTC
TRBJ1-2 | - | - | TRBV28 | CATSYPGDNYGYTF | TGTGCCACCTCCTACCCGGGGGATAACTATGGCTACACCTTC
TRBJ1-1 | - | - | TRBV7-9 | CASSLFYGTEAFF | TGTGCCAGCAGCTTATTTTACGGGACTGAAGCTTTCTTT
TRBJ1-1 | - | - | TRBV5-1 | CASSEQGLSNTEAFF | TGCGCCAGCAGCGAACAGGGCCTATCGAACACTGAAGCTTTCTTT
TRBJ1-1 | - | - | TRBV9 | CASSVSPHTEAFF | TGTGCCAGCAGCGTGAGCCCTCACACTGAAGCTTTCTTT
TRBJ1-4 | TRBD1 | - | TRBV2 | CASSEGTGVTNEKLFF | TGTGCCAGCAGTGAAGGGACAGGGGTTACTAATGAAAAACTGTTTTTT
TRBJ2-5 | TRBD1 | - | TRBV24-1 | CATSDFTGVKETQYF | TGTGCCACCAGTGATTTCACAGGGGTGAAAGAGACCCAGTACTTC
TRBJ2-7 | TRBD1 | once | TRBV4-3 | CASSHRTGGPYEQYF | TGCGCCAGCAGCCATAGGACAGGGGGTCCCTACGAGCAGTACTTC
TRBJ1-2 | - | once | TRBV5-1 | CASSGGQGSRYGYTF | TGCGCCAGCAGCGGTGGTCAGGGGTCTCGTTACGGCTACACCTTC
TRBJ2-1 | TRBD2 | - | TRBV9 | CASSAKLAGLVNEQFF | TGTGCCAGCAGCGCCAAACTAGCGGGACTCGTCAATGAGCAGTTCTTC
TRBJ2-5 | - | - | TRBV5-6 | CASSSTYERQAQETQYF | TGTGCCAGCAGCTCCACCTACGAACGACAGGCACAAGAGACCCAGTACTTC
TRBJ1-1 | - | - | TRBV10-3 | CAISQGNTEAFF | TGTGCCATCAGCCAGGGGAACACTGAAGCTTTCTTT
TRBJ1-2 | - | - | TRBV12-3/TRBV12-4 | CASSFGEPSYTF | TGTGCCAGCAGTTTTGGGGAGCCTTCCTACACCTTC
TRBJ2-7 | - | - | TRBV7-9 | CASSSRDNRDEQYF | TGTGCCAGCAGCTCCCGGGACAATCGTGACGAGCAGTACTTC
TRBJ1-2 | - | - | TRBV20-1 | CSAFYGYTF | TGCAGTGCCTTCTATGGCTACACCTTC
TRBJ2-1 | - | - | TRBV5-1 | CASSLGHRAGSYNEQFF | TGCGCCAGCAGCTTGGGTCACAGGGCTGGCTCCTACAATGAGCAGTTCTTC
TRBJ1-3 | - | - | TRBV10-3 | CAIRLGSSGNTIYF | TGTGCCATCCGCCTTGGGAGCTCTGGAAACACCATATATTTT
TRBJ1-2 | - | - | TRBV5-1 | CASSREVGGNYGYTF | TGCGCCAGCAGCCGCGAGGTAGGAGGGAACTATGGCTACACCTTC
TRBJ1-2 | - | - | TRBV6-5 | CASSYSGQGQAYGYTF | TGTGCCAGCAGTTACAGTGGCCAGGGCCAGGCCTATGGCTACACCTTC
TRBJ1-4 | TRBD1 | - | TRBV4-1 | CASSGTGFEKLFF | TGCGCCAGCAGCGGGACAGGTTTTGAAAAACTGTTTTTT
TRBJ2-3 | - | - | TRBV7-9 | CASSGRTESTDTQYF | TGTGCCAGCAGCGGCAGGACAGAAAGCACAGATACGCAGTATTTT
TRBJ1-3 | - | few | TRBV6-1 | CASSETDSGNTIYF | TGTGCCAGCAGTGAAACAGACTCTGGAAACACCATATATTTT
TRBJ1-1 | TRBD1 | - | TRBV5-1 | CASSLVQGSTEAFF | TGCGCCAGCAGCTTGGTACAGGGGAGCACTGAAGCTTTCTTT
TRBJ2-5 | - | - | TRBV5-1 | CASSLRLTYQETQYF | TGCGCCAGCAGCTTGAGACTCACTTACCAAGAGACCCAGTACTTC
TRBJ2-7 | - | - | TRBV29-1 | CSVAVTATYEQYF | TGCAGCGTTGCAGTGACTGCTACCTACGAGCAGTACTTC